This T cell receptor beta chain was recovered during a study of blood T cells in healthy people across ages. Primed by a sample-barcoded 5' primer and a J-beta primer mix, a second PCR proceeded for 7 to 11 cycles. TCRdb re-called the 5' RACE reads with MiXCR, one entry per CDR3 protein. Among about 830,000 distinct CDR3 sequences listed, around 68% were seen once. The CDR3 extends over 17 amino acids. In germline, CDR1 is MNHEY, CDR2 SVGEGT. Germline trimming cut 6 bases from V and 6 bases from J; bases unmatched to any gene: 13. The J gene is TRBJ1-4, the V gene TRBV6-2 or TRBV6-3; TRBD1 matches 10 bases. Sequenced: blood. The receptor was derived from a man aged 25-45 years in good health. CDR3: CASSTIHPGTGDEKLFF. The CDR3 DNA follows: TGTGCCAGCAGCACGATCCACCCCGGGACAGGGGATGAAAAACTGTTTTTT.